This TCR beta chain appears in the sequencing data of a study of beta chain features in type 1 diabetes. General observations from the study: For Type 1 diabetes patients, all four CD4+ subsets carried TCRB CDR3s that were moderately but significantly shorter. A potential PCR bias toward shorter templates would be equal in patient and control samples.

Isolation of CD4+ naive, central memory, regulatory and stem cell-like memory cells was achieved by sorting via CD45RO/CCR7/CD25/CD127/CD95/CD27. Regarding this clone: No antigen is known for it.

Since all of the isolated RNA was reverse transcribed, expressed TCRB transcripts were what got sequenced. The repertoire was sequenced with immunoSEQ multiplex PCR; TCRdb's copy has only in-frame clones and lacks some. The repertoire holds some 170,000 clones, roughly 60% seen once, with 0.08% to 0.1% in the top ten. The CDR3 consists of 16 residues. V was pared by 3 bases and J by 1 base, with 8 bases of the junction left unmatched. CDR1 is SQVTM, CDR2 ANQGSEA, per germline. The sequence was collected from a man aged 25 to 45 with type 1 diabetes. This chain connects TRBV29-1 to TRBJ2-3; 9 bases map to TRBD2. Sequenced sample: naive CD4+ T cells from blood. CDR3 bases: TGCAGCGTTGAGGATATAGCGGGGGTTCGCACAGATACGCAGTATTTT. Translating it yields CSVEDIAGVRTDTQYF.